This is a list of T cell receptor beta chains from one sample in a study of blood T cell repertoires in COVID-19. The assay was immunoSEQ multiplex PCR, and TCRdb's table has in-frame clones only and misses some. The sample shows fewer than 80,000 clones, 79% of them seen only once. Sample: peripheral blood. The receptors here all came from an elderly woman with active or convalescent COVID-19. CDR3s include the opening cysteine and the closing phenylalanine or tryptophan. Each record gives: D gene, J gene, V gene, clone size, CDR3 protein, CDR3 DNA. The D gene is left open where the match is weak. Part of the rows lack a size; the others show once, few, many or a class for expanded clones.

NA | TRBJ2-1 | TRBV6-6 | NA | CASSYRDDANEQFF | TGTGCCAGCAGTTACCGGGATGACGCCAATGAGCAGTTCTTC
TRBD1 | TRBJ1-1 | TRBV11-2 | NA | CASSLVQGANTEAFF | TGTGCCAGCAGCTTAGTACAGGGGGCTAACACTGAAGCTTTCTTT
NA | TRBJ2-3 | TRBV5-1 | NA | CASSLEHLTDTQYF | TGCGCCAGCAGCTTGGAACACCTCACAGATACGCAGTATTTT
NA | TRBJ2-2 | TRBV9 | NA | CASSAHRQSNTGELFF | TGTGCCAGCAGCGCCCACAGACAGTCGAACACCGGGGAGCTGTTTTTT
TRBD1 | TRBJ2-7 | TRBV2 | few | CASRSTGQSYEQYF | TGTGCCAGCAGGTCGACAGGGCAATCCTACGAGCAGTACTTC
NA | TRBJ2-3 | TRBV7-2 | NA | CASSLGGRTDTQYF | TGTGCCAGCAGCTTAGGGGGGCGCACAGATACGCAGTATTTT
NA | TRBJ2-5 | TRBV5-1 | NA | CASSSLQEIQETQYF | TGCGCCAGCAGCTCCTTACAGGAGATCCAAGAGACCCAGTACTTC
TRBD2 | TRBJ2-7 | TRBV28 | few | CASSLSAGGSPYEQYF | TGTGCCAGCAGTTTATCGGCGGGAGGGAGCCCCTACGAGCAGTACTTC
NA | TRBJ2-3 | TRBV10-3 | NA | CAISEGGVAADTQYF | TGTGCCATCAGTGAGGGCGGGGTAGCGGCAGATACGCAGTATTTT
NA | TRBJ2-5 | TRBV4-2 | NA | CASSQGGGWGIETQYF | TGTGCCAGCAGCCAAGGGGGGGGCTGGGGGATTGAGACCCAGTACTTC
TRBD1 | TRBJ2-5 | TRBV6-5 | NA | CASKGTVGGEETQYF | TGTGCCAGCAAAGGGACAGTGGGTGGGGAAGAGACCCAGTACTTC
NA | TRBJ1-2 | TRBV19 | NA | CASRETGGNYGYTF | TGTGCCAGTAGAGAAACCGGGGGAAACTATGGCTACACCTTC
TRBD1 | TRBJ2-7 | TRBV19 | NA | CASSIGTGGAITYEQYF | TGTGCCAGTAGTATCGGGACAGGGGGCGCAATCACCTACGAGCAGTACTTC
TRBD1 | TRBJ1-5 | TRBV30 | NA | CAWRRGQGSNQPQHF | TGTGCCTGGAGGCGGGGACAGGGCAGCAATCAGCCCCAGCATTTT
TRBD2 | TRBJ2-1 | TRBV3-1/TRBV3-2 | NA | CASSLTSGRVVEQFF | TGTGCCAGCAGCCTAACTAGCGGGAGGGTTGTTGAGCAGTTCTTC
NA | TRBJ2-7 | TRBV9 | NA | CASSEGQDPTREQYF | TGTGCCAGCAGCGAGGGGCAGGATCCTACGAGGGAGCAGTACTTC
NA | TRBJ2-7 | TRBV19 | NA | CASSIVGWVASTTYEQYF | TGTGCCAGTAGTATAGTGGGCTGGGTGGCCAGCACAACCTACGAGCAGTACTTC
TRBD1 | TRBJ1-2 | TRBV29-1 | NA | CSATSGTAYGYTF | TGCAGCGCAACATCCGGGACAGCGTATGGCTACACCTTC
NA | TRBJ2-3 | TRBV19 | NA | CASSSAGRTDTQYF | TGTGCCAGTAGTAGTGCGGGACGAACAGATACGCAGTATTTT
TRBD2 | TRBJ2-3 | TRBV14 | NA | CASSPRTSGMTDTQYF | TGTGCCAGCAGCCCACGGACTAGCGGGATGACAGATACGCAGTATTTT
NA | TRBJ2-7 | TRBV11-2 | NA | CASSRTLNAYEQYF | TGTGCCAGCAGCCGGACTCTGAACGCTTACGAGCAGTACTTC
NA | TRBJ2-7 | TRBV24-1 | once | CATSDRGGEQYF | TGTGCCACCAGTGACAGGGGCGGGGAGCAGTACTTC